This TCR beta chain was sequenced for a study of T cell responses to AZD1222 COVID-19 vaccine. Study-wide results and limits: In the spike-specific TCR repertoire, nearly half reportedly target unmutated variant regions. Clonal diversity was possibly underestimated; the donors were predominantly white British and more often female. CD4 TCRs linked to vaccination spanned spike, dominating at 160-218 and 743-854. Spike-specific TCR breadth rose after two AZD1222 doses, and depth rose as well.

About this clone: What it binds is unknown.

Sequencing used immunoSEQ multiplex PCR; TCRdb keeps in-frame clones, though not all of them. The table includes about 140,000 clones, around 92% detected once. Germline assignment: CDR1 MDHEN and CDR2 SYDVKM. This CDR3 is 13 amino acids long. V was clipped by 7 bases and J by 5 bases, with 14 bases between them. Sequenced material: peripheral blood, taken 28 days after the second AZD1222 dose. The chain carries TRBV28 and TRBJ1-1; tentative D call: TRBD1 (6 bases). The sequence was obtained from an adult who received the AZD1222 COVID-19 vaccine. The CDR3 nucleotides read TGTGCCAGCATTCTACAGGGTAAGACTGAAGCTTTCTTT. The encoded protein is CASILQGKTEAFF.